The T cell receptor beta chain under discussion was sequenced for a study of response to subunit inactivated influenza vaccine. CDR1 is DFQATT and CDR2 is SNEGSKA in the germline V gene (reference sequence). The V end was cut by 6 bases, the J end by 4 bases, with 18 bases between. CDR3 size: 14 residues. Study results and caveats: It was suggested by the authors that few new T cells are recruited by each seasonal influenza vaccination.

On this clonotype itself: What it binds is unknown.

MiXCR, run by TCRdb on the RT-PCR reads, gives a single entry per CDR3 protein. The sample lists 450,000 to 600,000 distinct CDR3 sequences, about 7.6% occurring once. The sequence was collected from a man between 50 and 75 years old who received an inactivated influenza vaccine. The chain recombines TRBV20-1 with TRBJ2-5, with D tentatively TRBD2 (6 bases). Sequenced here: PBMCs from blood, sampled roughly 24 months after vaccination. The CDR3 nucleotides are TGCAGTGCCCCCCCCCCGGGGAGGCGAGAGACCCAGTACTTC. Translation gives CSAPPPGRRETQYF.